The present T cell receptor (beta chain) was sequenced within a study of Graves' ophthalmopathy and Graves' hyperthyroidism listed by TCRdb under 2018. General notes on the study: Peripheral blood was collected before any treatment was given, at the time of initial diagnosis. To tell Graves' ophthalmopathy apart from Graves' hyperthyroidism, and to predict which patients would progress to ophthalmopathy, the study relied on TCR beta repertoire signatures. In total, 120 to 150 blood samples were TCR-sequenced: fewer than 50 ophthalmopathy, about 75 hyperthyroidism and roughly 17 hyperthyroidism-to-ophthalmopathy patients. To explore V-J signatures that separate ophthalmopathy from hyperthyroidism, a discovery set of about a hundred patients was enrolled, consisting of about 45 with ophthalmopathy and approximately 57 with stable hyperthyroidism. An independent validation cohort was composed of fewer than 20 hyperthyroidism patients and 15 to 17 patients who later progressed from hyperthyroidism to ophthalmopathy. In roughly six hyperthyroidism patients, T-cell repertoires of thyroid tissue and blood were compared. Once sampling was done, hyperthyroidism patients were given methimazole at a starting dose of 30 mg daily, while ophthalmopathy patients were given high-dose intravenous methylprednisolone.

Ophthalmopathy patients had moderately to severely active disease, Clinical Activity Score of at least 3, NOSPECS grade of at least 4, and disease duration under 3 months. Patients were excluded if they had other autoimmune diseases, uncontrolled infections, pregnancy or lactation. Clinical symptoms, serum thyroxine, TRAb, thyroid ultrasound and orbital computed tomography formed the basis of the diagnosis. PBMCs were isolated from approximately 10 ml of fresh peripheral blood by Ficoll-Paque density gradient centrifugation. Total RNA was extracted using Trizol reagent, and RNA quality was checked on an Agilent 2100 Bioanalyzer. Cut back by 0 bases and 7 bases, the V and J ends lie 11 bases apart. Reading the germline V gene gives CDR1 SGHRS and CDR2 YFSETQ. From the cysteine through the phenylalanine, the CDR3 covers 14 amino acids. The kept DNA is CDR3 alone, 42 bases in frame from the first base.

Details on this clonotype: The antigen it binds to is not known. The input lacks base qualities; no much larger clone sits a single base away.

The paper as a whole reports these results and caveats: In cross-validation, the 13-signature model distinguished ophthalmopathy from stable hyperthyroidism with almost 90% sensitivity and almost 83% specificity, and in the test set the corresponding values were roughly 80% and 75%. Most expanded thyroid clonotypes with a frequency above 0.001 also appeared in blood, which suggests that blood repertoires may reflect the immune response in the thyroid. Sample size was not statistically predetermined, and group allocation was not concealed from the investigators. In validation, the model predicted ophthalmopathy progression with 70.59% sensitivity and roughly 72% specificity; around twelve predicted patients were CT-confirmed with GO in a median of roughly 6.8 months.

For repertoire sequencing, TCR beta CDR3 regions were amplified from RNA transcripts. A first-round RT-PCR used HTBI primers with the Qiagen OneStep RT-PCR kit, followed by a second-round multiplex PCR, size selection and purification. Libraries were sequenced on an Illumina HiSeq2000 using paired-end 100 bp reads. The authors' pipeline ran thus. SOAPnuke was used for read processing, and reads with adapters, uncalled bases, a mean Phred below 15, or no exact constant-primer or identifier match were discarded. COPE v1.2.5 was used to merge the high-quality paired reads. Clonotypes were defined as unique nucleotide sequences and were aligned to IMGT TRB V, D and J references using MiTCR v1.1. Only V-J combinations with frequency above 0.0001 were analysed, covering approximately 99% of repertoires. For each V-J combination, a TCR clonal expansion and chaos score was defined as the ratio of F50 clonal expansion to chaos observed in the TCRdist matrix. Welch's t-statistics and random forest were used to narrow the features down to about twelve V-J combinations, which were then fed into a naive Bayes classifier. Thyroid-blood repertoire similarity was quantified with the Morisita-Horn index. Starting from the raw public reads, TCRdb applied fastp trimming at Q25, assembled clones with MiXCR and retained in-frame beta chains. Each record represents a unique CDR3 protein, reported with the most common genes and DNA among its rows. V and J calls and clone size were set by TCRdb, not the authors. This sample lists about 700,000 distinct CDR3 sequences; 35% to 50% were detected once. The ten largest clones take up more than 2.5% of the sample.

The chain employs TRBV5-1 and TRBJ1-5, with the D gene uncertain. Sequences were obtained from peripheral blood. The TCR originated in an adult man with Graves' ophthalmopathy. CDR3 reads: CASSLVGKGQPQHF. The DNA is TGCGCCAGCAGCTTGGTGGGGAAAGGGCAGCCCCAGCATTTT.